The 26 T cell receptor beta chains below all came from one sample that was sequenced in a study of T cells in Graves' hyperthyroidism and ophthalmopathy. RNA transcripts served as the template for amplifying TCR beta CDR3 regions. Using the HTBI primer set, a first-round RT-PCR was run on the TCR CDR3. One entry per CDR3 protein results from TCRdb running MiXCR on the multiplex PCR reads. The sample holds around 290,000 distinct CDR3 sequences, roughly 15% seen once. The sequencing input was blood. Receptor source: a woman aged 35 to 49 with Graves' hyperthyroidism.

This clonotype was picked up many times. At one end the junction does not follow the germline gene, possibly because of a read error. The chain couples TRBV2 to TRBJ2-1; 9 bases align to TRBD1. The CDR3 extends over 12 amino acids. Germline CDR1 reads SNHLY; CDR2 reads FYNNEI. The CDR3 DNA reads TGCCTTTCGACAGGGGGTTACAATGAGCAGTTCTTC. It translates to CLSTGGYNEQFF.

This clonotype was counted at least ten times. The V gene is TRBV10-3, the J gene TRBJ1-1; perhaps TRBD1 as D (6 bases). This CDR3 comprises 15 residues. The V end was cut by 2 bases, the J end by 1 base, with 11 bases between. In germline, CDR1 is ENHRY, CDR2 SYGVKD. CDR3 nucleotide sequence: TGTGCCATCAGTGAGAGGGGGACGGCGAACACTGAAGCTTTCTTT. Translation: CAISERGTANTEAFF.

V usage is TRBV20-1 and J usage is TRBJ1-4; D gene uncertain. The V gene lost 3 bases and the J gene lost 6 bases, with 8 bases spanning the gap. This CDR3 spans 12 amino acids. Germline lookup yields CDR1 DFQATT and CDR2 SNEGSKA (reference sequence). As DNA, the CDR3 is TGCAGTGCTAGCGGGAGCGATGAAAAACTGTTTTTT. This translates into CSASGSDEKLFF.

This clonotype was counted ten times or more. The CDR3 DNA reads TGTGCCAGCAGTTTATCTATCCTGGGCACTGAAGCTTTCTTT. This sequence encodes CASSLSILGTEAFF. The rearrangement links TRBV27 to TRBJ1-1, with D uncertain. The CDR3 is 14 residues long. CDR1 is MNHEY, CDR2 SMNVEV, per germline (reference sequence). V was shortened by 0 bases and J by 4 bases, with 9 bases between the two germline ends.

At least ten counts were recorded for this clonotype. This CDR3 reads CASSQMAGQPQHF. In DNA, the CDR3 is TGTGCCAGCAGCCAAATGGCGGGACAGCCCCAGCATTTT. The chain combines TRBV3-1 with TRBJ1-5; the D is unclear. Trimming removed 2 bases from V and 7 bases from J, with 9 bases in between. Germline lookup yields CDR1 LGHDT and CDR2 YNNKEL (reference sequence). The CDR3 runs 13 residues.

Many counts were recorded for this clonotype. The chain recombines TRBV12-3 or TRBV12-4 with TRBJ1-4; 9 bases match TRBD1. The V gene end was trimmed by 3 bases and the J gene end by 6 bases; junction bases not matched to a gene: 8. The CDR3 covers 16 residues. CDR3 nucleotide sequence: TGTGCCAGCAGTTTTACCCCCGGACAGGGGTATGAAAAACTGTTTTTT. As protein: CASSFTPGQGYEKLFF.

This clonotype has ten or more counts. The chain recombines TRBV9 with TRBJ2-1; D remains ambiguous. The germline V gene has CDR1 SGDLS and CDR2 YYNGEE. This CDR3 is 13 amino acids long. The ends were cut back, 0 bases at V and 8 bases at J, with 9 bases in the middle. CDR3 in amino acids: CASSVARNHEQFF. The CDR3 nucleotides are TGTGCCAGCAGCGTAGCCAGGAACCATGAGCAGTTCTTC.

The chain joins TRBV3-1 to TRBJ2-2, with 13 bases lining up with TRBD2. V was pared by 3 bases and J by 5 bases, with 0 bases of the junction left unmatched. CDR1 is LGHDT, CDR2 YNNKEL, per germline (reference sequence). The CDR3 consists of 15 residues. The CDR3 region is CASSQTSGGTGELFF. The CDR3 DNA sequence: TGTGCCAGCAGCCAGACTAGCGGGGGGACCGGGGAGCTGTTTTTT.

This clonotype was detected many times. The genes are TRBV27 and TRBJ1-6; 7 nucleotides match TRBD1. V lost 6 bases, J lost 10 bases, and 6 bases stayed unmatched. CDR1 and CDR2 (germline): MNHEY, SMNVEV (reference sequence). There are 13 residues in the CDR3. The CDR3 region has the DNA TGTGCCAGCAGGAAGGGGGCCCGGTCACCCCTCCACTTT. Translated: CASRKGARSPLHF.

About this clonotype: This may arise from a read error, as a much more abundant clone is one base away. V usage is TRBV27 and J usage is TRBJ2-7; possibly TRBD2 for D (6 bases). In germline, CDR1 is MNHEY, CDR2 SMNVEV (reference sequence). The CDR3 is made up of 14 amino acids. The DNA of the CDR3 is TGTGTCAGCAGTTTGAACGGGGGTACCTACGAGCAGTACTTC. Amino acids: CVSSLNGGTYEQYF.

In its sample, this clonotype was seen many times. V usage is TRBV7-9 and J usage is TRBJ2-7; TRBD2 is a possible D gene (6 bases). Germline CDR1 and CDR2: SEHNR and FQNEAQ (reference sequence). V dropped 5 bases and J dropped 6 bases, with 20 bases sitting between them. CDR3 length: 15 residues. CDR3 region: CASSPPGTPVAEQYF. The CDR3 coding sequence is TGTGCCAGCAGCCCTCCGGGGACTCCTGTGGCCGAGCAGTACTTC.

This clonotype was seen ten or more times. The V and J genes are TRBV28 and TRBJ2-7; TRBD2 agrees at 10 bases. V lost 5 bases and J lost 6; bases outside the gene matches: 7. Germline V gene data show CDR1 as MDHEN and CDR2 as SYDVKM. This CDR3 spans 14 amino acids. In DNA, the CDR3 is TGTGCCAGCAGTCCCGAGCGGGAGGGAAGCGAGCAGTACTTC. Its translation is CASSPEREGSEQYF.

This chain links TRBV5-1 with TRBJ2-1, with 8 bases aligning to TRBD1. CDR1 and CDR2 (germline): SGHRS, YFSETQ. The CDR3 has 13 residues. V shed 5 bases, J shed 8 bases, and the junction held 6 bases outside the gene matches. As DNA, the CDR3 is TGCGCCAGCAGGACAGGGGTTGGCCATGAGCAGTTCTTC. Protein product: CASRTGVGHEQFF.

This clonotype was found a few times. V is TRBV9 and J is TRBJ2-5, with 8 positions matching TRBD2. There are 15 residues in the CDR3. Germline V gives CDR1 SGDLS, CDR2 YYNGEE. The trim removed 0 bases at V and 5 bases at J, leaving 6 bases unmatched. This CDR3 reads CASSVAGRAGETQYF. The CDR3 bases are TGTGCCAGCAGCGTAGCCGGGAGGGCCGGTGAGACCCAGTACTTC.

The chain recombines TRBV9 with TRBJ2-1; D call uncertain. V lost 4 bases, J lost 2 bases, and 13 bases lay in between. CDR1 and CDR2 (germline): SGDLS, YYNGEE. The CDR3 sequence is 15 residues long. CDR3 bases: TGTGCCAGCAGCTTAACCCCACCTCCCTACAATGAGCAGTTCTTC. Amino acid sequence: CASSLTPPPYNEQFF.

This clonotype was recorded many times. Here the CDR3 reads CSAALAGDHTGELFF. Here the CDR3 DNA reads TGCAGCGCCGCACTAGCGGGAGACCACACCGGGGAGCTGTTTTTT. The chain links TRBV29-1 to TRBJ2-2, with 11 bases matching TRBD2. Germline lookup yields CDR1 SQVTM and CDR2 ANQGSEA. V lost 7 bases to trimming and J lost 3 bases; unmatched junction nucleotides: 7. The CDR3 sequence is 15 residues long.

For the CDR3, the DNA is TGTGCCAGCAGCTTAGATCTCGGGCAGTACTTC. Its protein product is CASSLDLGQYF. The chain carries TRBV11-2 and TRBJ2-7, with D unclear. This CDR3 region has 11 residues. V was clipped by 0 bases and J by 9 bases, with 6 bases between them. Germline V CDR1 and CDR2: SGHAT, FQNNGV.

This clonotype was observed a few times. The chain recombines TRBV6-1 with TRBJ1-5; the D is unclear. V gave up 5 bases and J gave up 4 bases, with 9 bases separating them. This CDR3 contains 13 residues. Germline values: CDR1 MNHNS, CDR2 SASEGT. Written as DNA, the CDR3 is TGTGCCAGCAGTTTCCAGCCGAATCAGCCCCAGCATTTT. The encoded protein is CASSFQPNQPQHF.

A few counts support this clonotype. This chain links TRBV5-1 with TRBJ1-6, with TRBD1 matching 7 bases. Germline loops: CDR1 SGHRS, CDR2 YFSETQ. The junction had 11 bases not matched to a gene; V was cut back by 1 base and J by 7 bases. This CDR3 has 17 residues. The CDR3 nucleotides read TGCGCCAGCAGCTTGAGAGCCCCGAGGGACAGCAATTCACCCCTCCACTTT. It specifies CASSLRAPRDSNSPLHF.

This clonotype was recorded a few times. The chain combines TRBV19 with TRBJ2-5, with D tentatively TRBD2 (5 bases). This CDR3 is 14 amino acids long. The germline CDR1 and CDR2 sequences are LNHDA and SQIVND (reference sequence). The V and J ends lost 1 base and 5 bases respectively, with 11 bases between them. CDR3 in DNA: TGTGCCAGTAGTATAGCGGAAGGGAGCGAGACCCAGTACTTC. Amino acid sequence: CASSIAEGSETQYF.

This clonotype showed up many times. The DNA for the CDR3 is TGTGCCAGCAGCGTCCTCCCCCTAGATTCCCAACCCTACGAGCAGTACTTC. It encodes CASSVLPLDSQPYEQYF. The chain combines TRBV2 with TRBJ2-7; the D is unclear. There are 17 residues in the CDR3. Germline lookup yields CDR1 SNHLY and CDR2 FYNNEI. V shed 6 bases and J shed 2 bases, with 23 bases lying between them. The whole variable domain, filled in from reference TRBV2 and TRBJ2-7, reads EPEVTQTPSHQVTQMGQEVILRCVPISNHLYFYWYRQILGQKVEFLVSFYNNEISEKSEIFDDQFSVERPDGSNFTLKIRSTKLEDSAMYFCASSVLPLDSQPYEQYFGPGTRLTVT.

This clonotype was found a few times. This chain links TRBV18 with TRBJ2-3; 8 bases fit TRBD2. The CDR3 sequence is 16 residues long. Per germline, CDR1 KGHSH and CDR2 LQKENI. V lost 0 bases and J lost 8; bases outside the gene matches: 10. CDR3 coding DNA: TGTGCCAGCTCACCACCGTACGGGAGGGCCGAGGGTACGCAGTATTTT. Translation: CASSPPYGRAEGTQYF.

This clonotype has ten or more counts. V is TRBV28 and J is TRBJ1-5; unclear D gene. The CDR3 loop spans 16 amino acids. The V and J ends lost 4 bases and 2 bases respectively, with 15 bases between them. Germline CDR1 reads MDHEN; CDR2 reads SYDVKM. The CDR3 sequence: CASSSIALGGNQPQHF. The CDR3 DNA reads TGTGCCAGCAGTTCAATTGCGCTTGGGGGCAATCAGCCCCAGCATTTT.

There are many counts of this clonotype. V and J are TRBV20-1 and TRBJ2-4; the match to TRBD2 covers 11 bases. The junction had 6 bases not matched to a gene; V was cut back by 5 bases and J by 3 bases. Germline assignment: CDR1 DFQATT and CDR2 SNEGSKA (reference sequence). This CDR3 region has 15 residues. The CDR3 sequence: CSASRLAGNKNIQYF. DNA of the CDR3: TGCAGTGCTTCTAGACTAGCGGGAAACAAAAACATTCAGTACTTC.

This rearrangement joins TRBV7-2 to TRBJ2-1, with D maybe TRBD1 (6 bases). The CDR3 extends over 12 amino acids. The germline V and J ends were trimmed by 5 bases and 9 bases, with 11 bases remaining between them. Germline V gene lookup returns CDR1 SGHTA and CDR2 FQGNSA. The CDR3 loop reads CASSPRGSEQFF. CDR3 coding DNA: TGTGCCAGCAGCCCCAGGGGTAGTGAGCAGTTCTTC.

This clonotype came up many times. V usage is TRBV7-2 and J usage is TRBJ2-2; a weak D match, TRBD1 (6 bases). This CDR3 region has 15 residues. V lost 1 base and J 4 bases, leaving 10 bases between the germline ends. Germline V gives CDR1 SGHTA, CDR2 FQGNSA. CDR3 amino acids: CASSLGQARTGELFF. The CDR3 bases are TGTGCCAGCAGCTTAGGACAGGCTCGCACCGGGGAGCTGTTTTTT.